A single sample gave rise to the 28 T cell receptor beta chains below, sequenced in a study of monozygotic twins with inflammatory bowel disease. TCRdb reprocessed the 5' RACE reads and stores each CDR3 protein as one record, lacking DNA. The sample totals approximately 390,000 distinct CDR3 sequences; its top ten clones hold more than 2%. The specimen sequenced was blood. Source of these receptors: a human donor with ulcerative colitis or Crohn's disease, or a healthy co-twin of an affected twin (not recorded which).

V and J are TRBV5-1 and TRBJ2-1; the TCRdb D gene call, TRBD2, has no DNA to confirm it. Germline V gene lookup returns CDR1 SGHRS and CDR2 YFSETQ. This CDR3 contains 15 residues. CDR3 residues: CASSFLAGGIHEQFF.

This sequence joins TRBV11-2 and TRBJ2-7; TCRdb indicates TRBD1, and absent DNA this call remains unverified. The CDR3 covers 16 residues. CDR1 is SGHAT, CDR2 FQNNGV, per germline. CDR3 amino acids: CASSFDWTDISYEQYF.

This rearrangement joins TRBV6-5 to TRBJ1-2. Germline V gene lookup returns CDR1 MNHEY and CDR2 SVGAGI. The CDR3 has 18 amino acids. CDR3 region: CASSYLLPTQDANYGYTF.

The CDR3 region is CASSLVIGTSRNNEQFF. The chain employs TRBV5-1 and TRBJ2-1; the TRBD2 assignment by TCRdb is unverifiable without DNA. Germline CDR1 reads SGHRS; CDR2 reads YFSETQ. This CDR3 contains 17 residues.

V and J are TRBV28 and TRBJ2-6. The CDR3 consists of 15 residues. From germline, CDR1 is MDHEN and CDR2 SYDVKM. The CDR3: CASSFLLSGANVLTF. Looking up the rest from reference TRBV28 and TRBJ2-6 gives the full variable domain: DVKVTQSSRYLVKRTGEKVFLECVQDMDHENMFWYRQDPGLGLRLIYFSYDVKMKEKGDIPEGYSVSREKKERFSLILESASTNQTSMYLCASSFLLSGANVLTFGAGSRLTVL.

The V gene is TRBV24-1, the J gene TRBJ2-3; the TCRdb call, TRBD1, lacks DNA for checking. From germline, CDR1 is KGHDR and CDR2 SFDVKD. The CDR3 length is 17 residues. CDR3 amino acids: CATSDLQRGQTTDTQYF.

The V call is TRBV7-2, the J call TRBJ2-3; TCRdb indicates TRBD2, and absent DNA this call remains unverified. The CDR3 runs 15 residues. The germline V gene encodes CDR1 SGHTA and CDR2 FQGNSA. CDR3 residues: CASSLVASRGDTQYF. Drawing the rest from reference TRBV7-2 and TRBJ2-3, the complete variable domain is GAGVSQSPSNKVTEKGKDVELRCDPISGHTALYWYRQSLGQGLEFLIYFQGNSAPDKSGLPSDRFSAERTGGSVSTLTIQRTQQEDSAVYLCASSLVASRGDTQYFGPGTRLTVL.

The gene calls are TRBV20-1 and TRBJ1-1; TCRdb outputs TRBD1, but without DNA this stays unchecked. CDR1 is DFQATT, CDR2 SNEGSKA, per germline (reference sequence). This CDR3 has 15 amino acids. This CDR3 reads CSALGQGAMGTEAFF.

This sequence joins TRBV1 and TRBJ2-1; TCRdb's assignment of TRBD2 cannot be checked, as there is no DNA. TRBV1 is reported as a pseudogene. The CDR3 has 14 amino acids. CDR3 sequence: CTSSHGGGVARRFF.

V and J are TRBV15 and TRBJ1-6; TCRdb designates TRBD1, a call that cannot be tested without DNA. The germline V gene has CDR1 LNHNV and CDR2 YYDKDF (reference sequence). The CDR3 runs 14 residues. CDR3 sequence reads: CATSRDIGGGEIRF.

The J gene is TRBJ2-3, the V gene TRBV18; the TCRdb D gene call, TRBD2, has no DNA to confirm it. Looked up from germline, CDR1 is KGHSH and CDR2 is LQKENI. The CDR3 loop spans 16 amino acids. The CDR3 region is CASSPSGSPYADTQYF.

The chain combines TRBV7-3 with TRBJ2-3; the D gene TCRdb calls, TRBD1, cannot be checked with no DNA. The CDR3 sequence is 14 residues long. Germline CDR1 SGHTA, CDR2 FQGTGA. CDR3 loop: CASSPAGRTDTQYF.

V gene TRBV20-1 combines with J gene TRBJ2-7; TCRdb gives TRBD2 as the D gene, but with no DNA this cannot be confirmed. The CDR3 spans 15 residues. Per the germline V gene, CDR1 is DFQATT and CDR2 is SNEGSKA (reference sequence). The CDR3 is CSASLSGGAGYEQYF.

This chain uses TRBV5-1 with TRBJ1-2; TCRdb indicates TRBD1, and absent DNA this call remains unverified. The germline V gene encodes CDR1 SGHRS and CDR2 YFSETQ. This CDR3 region has 15 residues. This CDR3 reads CASSLSGGGNYGYTF.

This chain links TRBV30 with TRBJ1-1. This CDR3 comprises 13 residues. CDR1 GTSNPN and CDR2 SVGIG come from the germline V gene (reference sequence). Here the CDR3 reads CAWLDFGGTEAFF.

This chain uses TRBV11-2 with TRBJ2-5. The germline V gene encodes CDR1 SGHAT and CDR2 FQNNGV. The CDR3 totals 14 residues. This chain's CDR3 is CASSLAGFKETQYF.

The V and J genes are TRBV12-3 or TRBV12-4 and TRBJ2-3; lacking DNA, the TRBD2 call made by TCRdb goes unchecked. There are 14 residues in the CDR3. The CDR3 protein is CARPGPRGRDTQYF.

The rearrangement links TRBV5-1 to TRBJ2-5; TCRdb gives TRBD2 as the D gene, but with no DNA this cannot be confirmed. The CDR3 is made up of 15 amino acids. Germline CDR1 is SGHRS and CDR2 is YFSETQ. This CDR3 is CASSLTSGMQETQYF.

This chain joins TRBV25-1 and TRBJ2-6; checking the TCRdb D call of TRBD2 is not possible without DNA. Germline assignment: CDR1 MGHDK and CDR2 SYGVNS. CDR3 length equals 16 residues. The chain's CDR3 is CASSEFGRAGANVLTF.

The chain combines TRBV5-1 with TRBJ2-1; TCRdb picks TRBD1, but there is no DNA to check that call. The CDR3 consists of 15 residues. Germline CDR1 and CDR2: SGHRS and YFSETQ. The chain's CDR3 is CASSSARAGGGEQFF.

The chain uses TRBV5-1 and TRBJ2-7. This CDR3 is 14 amino acids long. Germline V gene lookup returns CDR1 SGHRS and CDR2 YFSETQ. CDR3 residues: CASRPTSSSYEQYF.

V usage is TRBV28 and J usage is TRBJ2-4. Germline V gene sequence: CDR1 MDHEN, CDR2 SYDVKM. The CDR3 runs to 14 residues. This CDR3 reads CASSLIELGLIQYF.

The V gene is TRBV28, the J gene TRBJ2-1. CDR3 length: 15 amino acids. Germline V gene lookup returns CDR1 MDHEN and CDR2 SYDVKM. CDR3 residues: CASSFVEGPYNEQFF.

J is TRBJ1-2 and V is TRBV19; no DNA is available, so the TRBD1 call from TCRdb remains unchecked. CDR3 size: 15 residues. The germline gives CDR1 LNHDA, CDR2 SQIVND (reference sequence). Here the CDR3 reads CASSHTPGGQAGYTF.

The J gene is TRBJ2-2, the V gene TRBV7-2; TCRdb's D call of TRBD1 is untestable without DNA. Germline V CDR1 and CDR2: SGHTA, FQGNSA. The CDR3 contains 15 residues. The CDR3 reads CASSFRTGPWGELFF.

The chain has TRBV24-1 and TRBJ2-2; TCRdb's D call, TRBD1, is unchecked because there is no DNA. The CDR3 is 14 amino acids. Germline V gives CDR1 KGHDR, CDR2 SFDVKD. The CDR3 reads CAITGTGNTGELFF.

The chain has TRBV7-2 and TRBJ1-6. Germline CDR1 reads SGHTA; CDR2 reads FQGNSA. The CDR3 consists of 16 residues. CDR3 loop: CASSLESIRNNSPLHF.

The V gene is TRBV7-2, the J gene TRBJ2-1; no DNA is available, so the TRBD2 call from TCRdb remains unchecked. The length of the CDR3 is 15 residues. Germline CDR1 reads SGHTA; CDR2 reads FQGNSA. The CDR3 protein is CASSLASGGDDEQFF. Together with reference TRBV7-2 and TRBJ2-1, the CDR3 gives the full variable domain: GAGVSQSPSNKVTEKGKDVELRCDPISGHTALYWYRQSLGQGLEFLIYFQGNSAPDKSGLPSDRFSAERTGGSVSTLTIQRTQQEDSAVYLCASSLASGGDDEQFFGPGTRLTVL.